This entry concerns a single TCR beta chain. What it binds is unknown. cDNA molecules, individually, were tagged with unique molecular identifiers. Each CDR3 protein is one row after TCRdb ran MiXCR on the 5' RACE reads. The profile shows 80,000 to 100,000 distinct CDR3 sequences, about 12% of them singletons. The entry originates in a study of early T cells in non-severe SARS-CoV-2 infection. Study-wide context: Chains from this unsorted whole-blood bulk RNA could not be paired.

This CDR3 contains 14 residues. Trimming cost V 0 bases and J 4 bases, with 9 bases left between them. From germline, CDR1 is KGHSH and CDR2 LQKENI. Whole-study findings and limits: The study's VDJdb matching favored anti-spike CD8 responses and missed private and CD4 specificities.

The genes are TRBV18 and TRBJ2-5; no definite D call. The receptor comes from an adult who was a healthcare worker with PCR-confirmed SARS-CoV-2 infection or an uninfected control (not recorded which). Source material: whole blood. In nucleotides, the CDR3 is TGTGCCAGCTCACCACCGGGCACTCCAGAGACCCAGTACTTC. It specifies CASSPPGTPETQYF.